This T cell receptor (beta chain) was captured by sequencing in a study of blood T cell repertoires in COVID-19. The wider study: Both acute and convalescent COVID-19 samples were obtained from the United States, Italy and Spain. Sample material is recorded as cDNA or gDNA derived from T cells, B-cell-depleted T cells, or PBMCs.

The length of the CDR3 is 12 residues. CDR1 and CDR2 (germline): SGHTA, FQGTGA. The V gene end was trimmed by 10 bases and the J gene end by 3 bases; junction bases not matched to a gene: 6. Original data processing: Estimated nucleated cell counts came from reference gene primer amplification. Sequencing was performed with immunoSEQ multiplex PCR; in TCRdb, only in-frame clones are kept and a portion is missing. V and J calls and clone size follow that table, whereas D and trimming were derived from the DNA. The table shows some 130,000 clones, with roughly 69% occurring only once. The sample was peripheral blood. This TCR came from a woman in her 70s with acute or convalescent COVID-19. The chain employs TRBV7-3 and TRBJ2-7, with 7 bases that match TRBD1. As DNA, the CDR3 is TGTGCCAACTCCGGGACAGTCTACGAGCAGTACTTC. It translates to CANSGTVYEQYF.